This T cell receptor (beta chain) was identified during a study of Ad26.COV2.S vaccination and SARS-CoV-2 variants (dated by TCRdb to 2020 to 2023). About the full investigation: TCRbeta repertoire sequencing served as the tool for gauging how specific and how broad the SARS-CoV-2-reactive T cell receptors were following Ad26.COV2.S vaccination. The TCR-sequenced set comprised about 32 samples: some 20 Ad26.COV2.S vaccine recipients, 5 placebo recipients and 8 SARS-CoV-2 convalescent individuals.

The time point label for this specimen denotes: individuals recovered from natural SARS-CoV-2 infection. The CDR3 covers 13 residues, taking in both the cysteine and the phenylalanine. Only the CDR3 DNA stays, 39 bases, in frame from base 1. TCRbeta CDR3 regions were sequenced with the immunoSEQ Assay. After extraction, genomic DNA underwent amplification by bias-controlled multiplex PCR, followed by high-throughput sequencing. In the authors' own workflow: To quantify the absolute abundance of each unique TCRbeta CDR3 region, sequences were collapsed and filtered. T cell fraction was estimated by normalizing TCRbeta template counts to usable DNA, which was measured by amplifying reference genes present in all nucleated cells. Repertoire TCRs were annotated as SARS-CoV-2-specific by exact matching of V gene, CDR3 amino acid sequence and J gene to a known reactive TCR set. MIRA supplied the reference SARS-CoV-2 TCR set, which was filtered for enrichment in COVID-19-positive ImmuneCODE repertoires so that public or cross-reactive TCRs were removed. Using the MIRA antigens, annotated TCRs were further analysed by specific ORF or by position within an ORF. Breadth was defined as the number of annotated unique rearrangements divided by the total number of unique productive rearrangements, and depth was defined as the summed frequency of the annotated unique rearrangements. TCR breadth was compared between groups using two-sided Wilcoxon rank-sum tests. TCRdb retrieved this table from immuneACCESS and kept in-frame rearrangements only. Not all clones are present; in checked studies, unresolved V genes account for under half, and no reason is known for the remainder. The V and J calls and clone size were taken over from that table, and D and trimming were inferred from the DNA. The sample table holds roughly 100,000 clones, of which around 81% were seen once. Together, the top ten hold roughly 17% of the sample.

A note on this clone: The clone's antigen remains unknown. No clone much larger than this one lies a single base away; base qualities are absent.

Overall study outcomes, separate from this receptor: According to the authors, total T cell responses may have been underestimated by the TCR breadth and depth analyses. Compared with placebo recipients, Ad26.COV2.S recipients showed higher spike-specific TCR breadth (P = 0.0014). After vaccination, substantial breadth of spike-specific CD8+ and CD4+ T cell responses was reported. Vaccine and placebo recipients had similar non-spike TCR breadth, a finding consistent with the vaccine containing only spike.

This TCR derives from a human donor who had recovered from COVID-19. The chain is made from TRBV21-1 and TRBJ1-2. TRBV21-1 is listed as a pseudogene. The specimen comprised peripheral blood, sampled after recovery from COVID-19. The sequence in DNA is TGTGCCAGCAGACCAACCTCGCGGGGTGGCTACACCTTC. Its protein product is CASRPTSRGGYTF.